This TCR beta chain was retrieved from a study of radiotherapy plus CTLA-4 blockade in lung cancer. About the study: In approximately 17% of patients, objective responses were seen; approximately 31% had disease control. Findings and limits, study-wide: Reported findings show early blood T cell clone dynamics, with interferon-beta, best predicted response. Once radiotherapy plus ipilimumab had been given, TCR clones derived from tumor expanded in blood.

The assay was immunoSEQ multiplex PCR, and TCRdb's table has in-frame clones only and misses some. Of about 77,000 clones in the sample, around 74% were seen once. With 0 bases removed from V and 4 bases from J, the gap between germline ends came to 14 bases. This CDR3 is 16 amino acids long. CDR1 SGHDT and CDR2 YYEEEE come from the germline V gene. This clone appeared many times. Its antigen is currently unknown. Patients with chemo-refractory metastatic non-small-cell lung cancer received focal radiation plus CTLA-4 blockade with ipilimumab. This rearrangement joins TRBV5-6 to TRBJ1-5; no clear D. The sample in question was peripheral blood, obtained from a patient treated with radiotherapy plus ipilimumab. This TCR was recovered from a human donor with non-small cell lung cancer whose response to radiotherapy plus ipilimumab could not be evaluated. The CDR3 DNA follows: TGTGCCAGCAGCTTGGCTACCGGGAGTTATAATCAGCCCCAGCATTTT. Protein: CASSLATGSYNQPQHF.